The next 18 T cell receptor beta chains were all read from a single sample in a study of blood T cell repertoires in COVID-19. Using immunoSEQ multiplex PCR, the repertoire was profiled, and TCRdb retains in-frame clones only, with some absent. The sample holds roughly 230,000 clones; roughly 80% are singletons and the top ten take about 8%. Sequenced sample: peripheral blood. The source of these receptors is a woman in her forties or fifties with acute or convalescent COVID-19.

The CDR3 is CASNLRGGSTDTQYF. Here the CDR3 DNA reads TGTGCCTCGAACCTCCGCGGGGGGAGCACAGATACGCAGTATTTT. The chain couples TRBV19 to TRBJ2-3, with 8 nucleotides matching TRBD2. V lost 11 bases and J lost 0; bases outside the gene matches: 10. Looked up from germline, CDR1 is LNHDA and CDR2 is SQIVND (reference sequence). The CDR3 extends over 15 amino acids.

The chain combines TRBV28 with TRBJ2-1, with 7 bases lining up with TRBD2. The CDR3 sequence is 15 residues long. Germline CDR1 and CDR2: MDHEN and SYDVKM. The V and J ends lost 7 bases and 6 bases, in that order; junction bases with no gene match: 12. CDR3 loop: CASTEGRGKGNEQFF. The CDR3 DNA reads as TGTGCCAGCACCGAGGGGAGGGGTAAGGGCAATGAGCAGTTCTTC.

The V call is TRBV6-2 or TRBV6-3, the J call TRBJ2-3; TRBD2 aligns across 8 bases. The CDR3 loop spans 14 amino acids. The V gene end was trimmed by 2 bases and the J gene end by 9 bases; junction bases not matched to a gene: 7. Germline-derived CDR1 and CDR2 are MNHEY and SVGEGT. This CDR3 is CASSYDQAGETQYF. The CDR3 DNA follows: TGTGCCAGCAGTTACGACCAAGCGGGGGAGACGCAGTATTTT.

The chain links TRBV5-1 to TRBJ2-1, with TRBD2 matching over 8 bases. The CDR3 is 15 residues long. Unmatched junction bases numbered 8, after V lost 4 bases and J lost 5 bases. Looked up from germline, CDR1 is SGHRS and CDR2 is YFSETQ. The CDR3 nucleotides are TGCGCCAGCAGCCCTGGTGGTAGCGGGGACAATGAGCAGTTCTTC. It translates to CASSPGGSGDNEQFF. The full variable domain, completed using reference TRBV5-1 and TRBJ2-1, is KAGVTQTPRYLIKTRGQQVTLSCSPISGHRSVSWYQQTPGQGLQFLFEYFSETQRNKGNFPGRFSGRQFSNSRSEMNVSTLELGDSALYLCASSPGGSGDNEQFFGPGTRLTVL.

The chain employs TRBV5-8 and TRBJ1-1, with D possibly matching TRBD1 (6 bases). Trimming took off 0 bases at V and 1 base at J, with 10 bases between the two ends. CDR3 length: 15 amino acids. Germline V gene sequence: CDR1 SGHTS, CDR2 YDEGEE. CDR3 in DNA: TGTGCCAGCAGCTTGGGTTCAGGGGAGAACACTGAAGCTTTCTTT. Translation: CASSLGSGENTEAFF.

V is TRBV19 and J is TRBJ2-1, with TRBD1 matching over 8 bases. CDR1 and CDR2 from the germline V gene are LNHDA and SQIVND (reference sequence). The length of the CDR3 is 14 residues. V trimming: 7 bases; J trimming: 8 bases; junction bases outside the gene matches: 10. The CDR3 loop is CASNNGQGVDEQFF. The CDR3 DNA is TGTGCCAGTAATAACGGACAGGGAGTGGATGAGCAGTTCTTC.

The chain uses TRBV11-3 and TRBJ2-7; weak D call: TRBD2 (5 bases). The V and J ends lost 1 base and 5 bases respectively, with 12 bases between them. The CDR3 contains 14 residues. Germline-derived CDR1 and CDR2 are SGHNT and YENEEA. The CDR3, as DNA: TGTGCCAGCAGCTTAGGGGGAGATCTGGACGAGCAGTACTTC. It yields the protein CASSLGGDLDEQYF. Filled out from reference TRBV11-3 and TRBJ2-7, the complete variable domain reads EAGVVQSPRYKIIEKKQPVAFWCNPISGHNTLYWYLQNLGQGPELLIRYENEEAVDDSQLPKDRFSAERLKGVDSTLKIQPAELGDSAVYLCASSLGGDLDEQYFGPGTRLTVT.

The CDR3 protein is CASRTATDTQYF. The CDR3 DNA sequence: TGTGCCAGCAGGACAGCAACAGATACGCAGTATTTT. The chain carries TRBV3-1 (or the pseudogene TRBV3-2) and TRBJ2-3, with D perhaps TRBD1 (5 bases). This CDR3 region has 12 residues. Germline V CDR1 and CDR2: LGHDT, YNNKEL (reference sequence). V shed 6 bases and J shed 3 bases, with 7 bases lying between them.

The V and J genes are TRBV6-2 or TRBV6-3 and TRBJ2-1; D may be TRBD2 (5 bases). Trimming shortened V by 5 bases and J by 9 bases, and 26 bases separated the two germline ends. In germline, CDR1 is MNHEY, CDR2 SVGEGT. This CDR3 spans 17 amino acids. The CDR3 reads CASSRARPISDLAEQFF. As DNA, the CDR3 is TGTGCCAGCAGTCGGGCAAGACCAATCAGCGACCTAGCTGAGCAGTTCTTC.

V usage is TRBV7-8 and J usage is TRBJ2-3; D unresolved. V shed 1 base and J shed 6 bases, with 5 bases lying between them. This CDR3 has 12 amino acids. Looked up from germline, CDR1 is SGHVS and CDR2 is FQNEAQ. CDR3 loop: CASSLGRDTQYF. In DNA, the CDR3 is TGTGCCAGCAGCTTAGGGCGGGATACGCAGTATTTT.

V is TRBV7-2 and J is TRBJ2-2; 11 positions match TRBD1. CDR1 and CDR2 from the germline V gene are SGHTA and FQGNSA. J gave up 7 bases and V 2 bases, and 3 bases lay outside the gene matches. The CDR3 contains 15 residues. CDR3 coding DNA: TGTGCCAGCAGCTTACGGACAGGGGGCGGCGGGGAGCTGTTTTTT. Translated: CASSLRTGGGGELFF.

V gene TRBV5-4 combines with J gene TRBJ2-2; TRBD2 might be the D (5 bases). V shed 4 bases and J shed 6 bases, with 19 bases lying between them. The germline V gene has CDR1 SGHNT and CDR2 YYREEE (reference sequence). The CDR3 contains 16 residues. The DNA for the CDR3 is TGTGCCAGCAGCCCGATCGGGCCTAGCTATCCCGGGGAGCTGTTTTTT. Encoded protein: CASSPIGPSYPGELFF. The full variable domain, its missing parts supplied by reference TRBV5-4 and TRBJ2-2, is ETGVTQSPTHLIKTRGQQVTLRCSSQSGHNTVSWYQQALGQGPQFIFQYYREEENGRGNFPPRFSGLQFPNYSSELNVNALELDDSALYLCASSPIGPSYPGELFFGEGSRLTVL.

The rearrangement uses TRBV27 and TRBJ2-2, with D tentatively TRBD2 (5 bases). The CDR3 loop spans 16 amino acids. Per germline, CDR1 MNHEY and CDR2 SMNVEV (reference sequence). V was clipped by 5 bases and J by 5 bases, with 18 bases between them. CDR3 protein: CASSLGSFPGTGELFF. The CDR3 DNA follows: TGTGCCAGCAGTCTCGGGTCCTTCCCGGGGACCGGGGAGCTGTTTTTT.

The chain is built from TRBV3-1 (or the pseudogene TRBV3-2) and TRBJ2-1, with 9 bases aligning to TRBD2. In germline, CDR1 is LGHDT, CDR2 YNNKEL (reference sequence). The CDR3 spans 16 residues. J gave up 8 bases and V 0 bases, and 8 bases lay outside the gene matches. The CDR3 reads CASSQDRSGRRDEQFF. The CDR3 coding sequence is TGTGCCAGCAGCCAAGATCGAAGCGGGAGGAGGGATGAGCAGTTCTTC.

The rearrangement joins TRBV5-6 to TRBJ2-3; 8 bases line up with TRBD1. The CDR3 covers 16 residues. V shed 0 bases and J 4 bases; nucleotides not matched to a gene: 7. CDR1 SGHDT and CDR2 YYEEEE come from the germline V gene. CDR3 region: CASSLVGQAESDTQYF. As DNA, the CDR3 is TGTGCCAGCAGCTTGGTGGGACAGGCTGAGTCAGATACGCAGTATTTT.

V usage is TRBV6-2 or TRBV6-3 and J usage is TRBJ1-5; D unresolved. The CDR3 runs 15 residues. V lost 5 bases and J lost 3, with 14 bases in between. The germline gives CDR1 MNHEY, CDR2 SVGEGT. CDR3 sequence: CASSTHEVDNQPQHF. In DNA form, the CDR3 reads TGTGCCAGCAGTACCCACGAGGTTGACAATCAGCCCCAGCATTTT.

The chain joins TRBV7-8 to TRBJ1-2, with a possible D match to TRBD1 (5 bases). CDR1 and CDR2 (germline): SGHVS, FQNEAQ. V lost 3 bases and J lost 2, with 7 bases in between. CDR3 size: 13 residues. The CDR3 DNA follows: TGTGCCAGCAGCTTGGCAGGGAACTATGGCTACACCTTC. Protein sequence: CASSLAGNYGYTF. Looking up the rest from reference TRBV7-8 and TRBJ1-2 gives the full variable domain: GAGVSQSPRYKVAKRGQDVALRCDPISGHVSLFWYQQALGQGPEFLTYFQNEAQLDKSGLPSDRFFAERPEGSVSTLKIQRTQQEDSAVYLCASSLAGNYGYTFGSGTRLTVV.

This clone was counted between two and nine times. The chain links TRBV30 to TRBJ1-5, with 11 positions matching TRBD1. CDR1 and CDR2 from the germline V gene are GTSNPN and SVGIG (reference sequence). The length of the CDR3 is 16 residues. Trimming cost V 1 base and J 5 bases; bases outside gene matches: 7. The CDR3 DNA reads as TGTGCCTGGAGTGATGGGGGACAGGGGGATTATCAGCCCCAGCATTTT. As protein: CAWSDGGQGDYQPQHF. The full variable domain, rest sourced from reference TRBV30 and TRBJ1-5, is SQTIHQWPATLVQPVGSPLSLECTVEGTSNPNLYWYRQAAGRGLQLLFYSVGIGQISSEVPQNLSASRPQDRQFILSSKKLLLSDSGFYLCAWSDGGQGDYQPQHFGDGTRLSIL.